This entry lists 17 T cell receptor beta chains sequenced from one sample in a study of blood T cell repertoires in COVID-19. The repertoire was sequenced with immunoSEQ multiplex PCR; TCRdb's copy has only in-frame clones and lacks some. In the table there are approximately 11,000 clones, 88% of which are singletons. Sequencing was performed on peripheral blood. All receptors derive from a human donor in a cohort sampled during active COVID-19.

This chain links TRBV6-5 with TRBJ2-3; 9 positions match TRBD2. Germline CDR1 reads MNHEY; CDR2 reads SVGAGI. V shed 6 bases, J shed 4 bases, and the junction held 5 bases outside the gene matches. The CDR3 extends over 14 amino acids. The CDR3 spells CASRRGGAADTQYF. The CDR3 nucleotides read TGTGCCAGCAGGCGCGGGGGGGCGGCAGATACGCAGTATTTT.

The chain employs TRBV28 and TRBJ2-3, with 9 bases lining up with TRBD2. CDR3 length equals 17 residues. The ends lost 4 bases at V and 2 bases at J; junction bases unmatched: 10. CDR1 MDHEN and CDR2 SYDVKM come from the germline V gene. CDR3 in DNA: TGTGCCAGCAGTTGGGGACTAGCTCAGATATTCACAGATACGCAGTATTTT. Its protein product is CASSWGLAQIFTDTQYF.

V usage is TRBV24-1 and J usage is TRBJ2-1; 9 nucleotides align to TRBD1. Per germline, CDR1 KGHDR and CDR2 SFDVKD. V trimming: 6 bases; J trimming: 3 bases; junction bases outside the gene matches: 8. The CDR3 contains 16 residues. The CDR3, as DNA: TGTGCCACCAGTCCGGCGGGGACAGGGTACTACAATGAGCAGTTCTTC. Translating it yields CATSPAGTGYYNEQFF.

The V and J genes are TRBV11-2 and TRBJ2-1; D perhaps matches TRBD2 (6 bases). V lost 1 base and J lost 5, with 12 bases in between. This CDR3 has 15 residues. The germline V gene has CDR1 SGHAT and CDR2 FQNNGV. The CDR3 spells CASSLGPGGNNEQFF. The CDR3 DNA reads TGTGCCAGCAGCTTAGGGCCCGGGGGAAACAATGAGCAGTTCTTC.

The rearrangement joins TRBV7-3 to TRBJ2-5, with D tentatively TRBD2 (6 bases). The V end lost 4 bases, the J end lost 0 bases, and 15 bases lay between the germline ends. Per the germline V gene, CDR1 is SGHTA and CDR2 is FQGTGA. The CDR3 loop spans 16 amino acids. The CDR3: CASSSYGGNNQETQYF. The CDR3 nucleotides read TGTGCCAGCAGCTCTTACGGGGGAAATAACCAAGAGACCCAGTACTTC.

The gene calls are TRBV11-2 and TRBJ2-4, with a weak D call TRBD1 (6 bases). Looked up from germline, CDR1 is SGHAT and CDR2 is FQNNGV. Trimming left V 0 bases short and J 6 bases short, with 9 bases between. CDR3 length equals 14 residues. The CDR3 region is CASSLDRTVNIQYF. The DNA for the CDR3 is TGTGCCAGCAGCTTAGATAGGACAGTAAACATTCAGTACTTC.

This clone has a single count. This chain connects TRBV12-3 or TRBV12-4 to TRBJ1-1; D perhaps matches TRBD1 (6 bases). V was cut by 5 bases and J by 6 bases, with 10 bases left in between. This CDR3 contains 12 residues. The chain's CDR3 is CASSDRYPEAFF. The CDR3 DNA is TGTGCCAGCAGTGACAGGTATCCTGAAGCTTTCTTT.

With regard to this clone: This sample also contains other DNA sequences that code for the same CDR3. This chain uses TRBV9 with TRBJ2-7, with TRBD2 as a possible D gene (5 bases). The germline V gene has CDR1 SGDLS and CDR2 YYNGEE. V was shortened by 2 bases and J by 0 bases, with 6 bases between the two germline ends. This CDR3 is built from 13 residues. The CDR3 region has the DNA TGTGCCAGCAGCGTCGGGGTCTCCTACGAGCAGTACTTC. Protein sequence: CASSVGVSYEQYF.

The J gene is TRBJ2-1, the V gene TRBV2; TRBD2 matches 13 bases. The CDR3 spans 16 residues. Germline V CDR1 and CDR2: SNHLY, FYNNEI. V was pared by 8 bases and J by 2 bases, with 6 bases of the junction left unmatched. The CDR3: CASRRTSGGPYNEQFF. The CDR3 nucleotides are TGTGCCAGCCGTCGGACTAGCGGGGGCCCCTACAATGAGCAGTTCTTC.

Concerning this clone: The junction and the germline gene differ at one end; a read error may be behind it. This chain links TRBV28 with TRBJ1-1; 9 bases line up with TRBD1. CDR1 and CDR2 (germline): MDHEN, SYDVKM. The CDR3 runs to 12 residues. CDR3 sequence (DNA): TGTGCCAGCAGATCACCGGGACAGGGTGCGGGTTTT. It specifies CASRSPGQGAGF.

V and J are TRBV9 and TRBJ1-2; maybe TRBD1 (5 bases). Trimming left V 2 bases short and J 5 bases short, with 19 bases between. The length of the CDR3 is 16 residues. CDR1 and CDR2 (germline): SGDLS, YYNGEE. The DNA for the CDR3 is TGTGCCAGCAGCGTTACGTCAGTTCCGGGGGGATATGGCTACACCTTC. Translated: CASSVTSVPGGYGYTF.

This rearrangement joins TRBV6-2 or TRBV6-3 to TRBJ2-5; the match to TRBD2 covers 10 bases. Germline V gives CDR1 MNHEY, CDR2 SVGEGT. V lost 5 bases to trimming and J lost 2 bases; unmatched junction nucleotides: 5. There are 15 residues in the CDR3. CDR3 bases: TGTGCCAGCAGTGATGTAGCGGGGGGACAAGAGACCCAGTACTTC. Translation: CASSDVAGGQETQYF.

CDR3 amino acids: CASSEAGGSIYNEQFF. The CDR3 DNA follows: TGTGCCAGCAGTGAGGCAGGGGGATCTATCTACAATGAGCAGTTCTTC. The chain employs TRBV25-1 and TRBJ2-1, with 7 positions matching TRBD1. Per germline, CDR1 MGHDK and CDR2 SYGVNS. Trimming at V came to 3 bases and at J to 3 bases, leaving 8 bases not matched to a gene. The CDR3 is 16 residues long. The complete variable domain, with remaining parts taken from reference TRBV25-1 and TRBJ2-1, reads EADIYQTPRYLVIGTGKKITLECSQTMGHDKMYWYQQDPGMELHLIHYSYGVNSTEKGDLSSESTVSRIRTEHFPLTLESARPSHTSQYLCASSEAGGSIYNEQFFGPGTRLTVL.

This chain links TRBV30 with TRBJ2-7, with a weak D call TRBD1 (5 bases). V lost 5 bases to trimming and J lost 0 bases, with 14 bases between them. This CDR3 is 14 amino acids long. Germline CDR1 and CDR2: GTSNPN and SVGIG (reference sequence). In DNA form, the CDR3 reads TGTGCCTGGGTTGGTGGCGACAGCTCCTACGAGCAGTACTTC. Translation gives CAWVGGDSSYEQYF.

The chain carries TRBV4-1 and TRBJ1-4, with D perhaps matching TRBD1 (6 bases). V was shortened by 4 bases and J by 4 bases, with 16 bases between the two germline ends. The CDR3 spans 16 residues. Germline lookup yields CDR1 MGHRA and CDR2 YSYEKL. This chain's CDR3 is CASSPESQGYNEKLFF. In DNA, the CDR3 is TGCGCCAGCAGCCCGGAATCACAGGGATATAATGAAAAACTGTTTTTT.

The rearrangement links TRBV6-1 to TRBJ2-1; D unclear. The CDR3 is 13 amino acids. Germline V gene lookup returns CDR1 MNHNS and CDR2 SASEGT. Between the trimmed V and J ends, which lost 0 bases and 9 bases, there was a span of 9 bases. CDR3 protein: CASSEAGELEQFF. The DNA for the CDR3 is TGTGCCAGCAGTGAAGCTGGAGAGCTTGAGCAGTTCTTC.

The rearrangement links TRBV6-5 to TRBJ2-7, with D maybe TRBD1 (5 bases). The CDR3 consists of 12 residues. CDR1 and CDR2 from the germline V gene are MNHEY and SVGAGI. The V end lost 8 bases, the J end lost 2 bases, and 10 bases lay between the germline ends. For the CDR3, the DNA is TGTGCCAGCGCAGGGTACCCCTACGAGCAGTACTTC. The encoded protein is CASAGYPYEQYF.